Listed here is a single TCR beta chain. Its antigen is not identified. Germline V gene data show CDR1 as SGDLS and CDR2 as YYNGEE. The CDR3 is 14 residues long. V was clipped by 3 bases and J by 5 bases, with 14 bases between them. TCRdb recomputed calls from the 5' RACE reads with MiXCR, one row per CDR3 protein. The sample records about 320,000 distinct CDR3 sequences, around an eighth being singletons. This entry comes from a study of T-cell memory formation after mild COVID-19. Study-wide context: TCR clusters were mostly confined to one donor each. Findings and limits, study-wide: The study detected some responding clones in pre-infection memory, suggesting cross-reactive memory joined. The SARS-CoV-2 specificity of second-wave clones reaching peak at day 37 remained unverified.

Sequencing input: PBMCs or a T cell subset sorted from them (not recorded which). The rearrangement uses TRBV9 and TRBJ1-2, with D possibly matching TRBD1 (5 bases). This TCR derives from a man between 18 and 35 years old who had mild COVID-19 (a few samples of this study predate the infection). Cell type and time point are not known. The CDR3 DNA is TGTGCCAGCAGCGCACACCGGGACCAATATGGCTACACCTTC. Amino acid sequence: CASSAHRDQYGYTF.